Following are 21 T cell receptor beta chains from one sample sequenced in a study of cytomegalovirus exposure and HLA in healthy donors. PCR involved 60 Vbeta and 13 Jbeta primers. Repertoires were generated with immunoSEQ multiplex PCR, while TCRdb's copy carries only in-frame clones and drops some. The sample has 75,000 to 80,000 clones; around 66% are singletons. Sequenced: PBMCs. These receptors all come from a man aged 55 to 70 in good health and CMV-seropositive.

CDR3 amino acids: CASSYDREYTEAFF. CDR3 DNA sequence: TGTGCCAGCAGTTACGACAGGGAGTACACTGAAGCTTTCTTT. The chain carries TRBV6-5 and TRBJ1-1; 7 bases are shared with TRBD1. This CDR3 contains 14 residues. J lost 3 bases, V lost 2 bases, and 3 bases had no gene match. Germline loops: CDR1 MNHEY, CDR2 SVGAGI.

The V call is TRBV9, the J call TRBJ2-3; 9 bases line up with TRBD2. Germline trimming cut 3 bases from V and 6 bases from J; bases unmatched to any gene: 14. There are 17 residues in the CDR3. The germline CDR1 and CDR2 sequences are SGDLS and YYNGEE. The CDR3 protein is CASSEPVAGASGDTQYF. For the CDR3, the DNA is TGTGCCAGCAGCGAGCCCGTAGCGGGGGCCTCGGGGGATACGCAGTATTTT. The whole variable domain, filled in from reference TRBV9 and TRBJ2-3, reads DSGVTQTPKHLITATGQRVTLRCSPRSGDLSVYWYQQSLDQGLQFLIQYYNGEERAKGNILERFSAQQFPDLHSELNLSSLELGDSALYFCASSEPVAGASGDTQYFGPGTRLTVL.

The chain uses TRBV27 and TRBJ2-7; 8 nucleotides agree with TRBD2. Trimming cost V 0 bases and J 3 bases; bases outside gene matches: 4. The CDR3 is 15 amino acids. From germline, CDR1 is MNHEY and CDR2 SMNVEV (reference sequence). CDR3 sequence: CASSLSSGIIYEQYF. The CDR3 DNA reads as TGTGCCAGCAGTTTATCTAGCGGGATTATCTACGAGCAGTACTTC.

The chain couples TRBV9 to TRBJ2-2, with 10 bases matching TRBD1. Germline V gene data show CDR1 as SGDLS and CDR2 as YYNGEE. V was clipped by 3 bases and J by 2 bases; unmatched bases: 7. The CDR3 contains 17 residues. In nucleotides, the CDR3 is TGTGCCAGCAGCGGCCGACAGGGGGCGTTTAACACCGGGGAGCTGTTTTTT. This translates into CASSGRQGAFNTGELFF.

The V call is TRBV19, the J call TRBJ1-3; TRBD1 aligns across 10 bases. Per the germline V gene, CDR1 is LNHDA and CDR2 is SQIVND (reference sequence). The J segment lost 4 bases and the V segment lost 6 bases, leaving 9 bases of the junction unmatched. The length of the CDR3 is 16 residues. CDR3 coding DNA: TGTGCCAGTAGGCCAAACCCGGGACAGGGGGGAAACACCATATATTTT. Protein product: CASRPNPGQGGNTIYF. Looking up the rest from reference TRBV19 and TRBJ1-3 gives the full variable domain: DGGITQSPKYLFRKEGQNVTLSCEQNLNHDAMYWYRQDPGQGLRLIYYSQIVNDFQKGDIAEGYSVSREKKESFPLTVTSAQKNPTAFYLCASRPNPGQGGNTIYFGEGSWLTVV.

The V and J genes are TRBV10-1 and TRBJ2-2; 8 bases agree with TRBD1. The junction had 8 bases not matched to a gene; V was cut back by 2 bases and J by 9 bases. The germline gives CDR1 WNHNN, CDR2 SYGVQD (reference sequence). The CDR3 consists of 15 residues. CDR3 in DNA: TGCGCCAGCAGTGAGGGCCGGACAGGGTCGAGGGAGCTGTTTTTT. Translated: CASSEGRTGSRELFF.

The V gene is TRBV7-6, the J gene TRBJ2-1, with 7 bases lining up with TRBD2. Looked up from germline, CDR1 is SGHVS and CDR2 is FNYEAQ. This CDR3 has 13 residues. V lost 6 bases, J lost 7 bases, and 6 bases stayed unmatched. DNA of the CDR3: TGTGCCAGCAGGGGTAGCGGGCTAAATGAGCAGTTCTTC. Translation: CASRGSGLNEQFF.

The CDR3 DNA follows: TGTGCCAGCAGTGTTAGCGGGGAAGGCATAGGGCAGTACTTC. As protein: CASSVSGEGIGQYF. The chain has TRBV6-1 and TRBJ2-7; 8 bases are shared with TRBD2. The CDR3 sequence is 14 residues long. V was clipped by 4 bases and J by 9 bases; unmatched bases: 11. Germline V gene data show CDR1 as MNHNS and CDR2 as SASEGT.

The J gene is TRBJ1-5, the V gene TRBV25-1, with 9 nucleotides matching TRBD1. The CDR3 has 14 residues. CDR1 is MGHDK, CDR2 SYGVNS, per germline. The J segment lost 4 bases and the V segment lost 5 bases, leaving 3 bases of the junction unmatched. CDR3 bases: TGTGCCAGCAGTCTGACAGGGGGAAATCAGCCCCAGCATTTT. Its protein product is CASSLTGGNQPQHF.

The CDR3 spells CASSRQIGAEAFF. The CDR3, as DNA: TGTGCCAGCAGCCGACAGATAGGGGCTGAAGCTTTCTTT. The gene calls are TRBV7-2 and TRBJ1-1; tentative D call: TRBD1 (5 bases). The length of the CDR3 is 13 residues. V lost 5 bases, J lost 6 bases, and 13 bases lay in between. From germline, CDR1 is SGHTA and CDR2 FQGNSA.

The count of this clone is one. This rearrangement joins TRBV6-1 to TRBJ2-3; 10 bases align to TRBD2. The CDR3 has 14 residues. V shed 0 bases, J shed 14 bases, and the junction held 8 bases outside the gene matches. Germline CDR1 reads MNHNS; CDR2 reads SASEGT. The CDR3 DNA follows: TGTGCCAGCAGTGAAGCGCAGATAGCGGGAGGTGGGTATTTT. Translated: CASSEAQIAGGGYF.

The chain joins TRBV11-2 to TRBJ2-7; D unresolved. CDR1 is SGHAT, CDR2 FQNNGV, per germline. V was shortened by 5 bases and J by 0 bases, with 11 bases between the two germline ends. There are 14 residues in the CDR3. The CDR3 spells CASSLLRSSYEQYF. CDR3 in DNA: TGTGCCAGCAGCCTTCTACGGTCCTCCTACGAGCAGTACTTC.

This clone was observed a few times. The chain is built from TRBV7-2 and TRBJ1-1; D gene ambiguous. Germline CDR1 reads SGHTA; CDR2 reads FQGNSA. This CDR3 has 14 amino acids. The V end was cut by 0 bases, the J end by 5 bases, with 10 bases between. CDR3: CASSLAAHGTEAFF. The DNA for the CDR3 is TGTGCCAGCAGCTTAGCGGCCCACGGGACTGAAGCTTTCTTT.

CDR3 DNA sequence: TGTGCCAGTAGTATTAAGGGGCTTAGCAATCAGCCCCAGCATTTT. This translates into CASSIKGLSNQPQHF. V usage is TRBV19 and J usage is TRBJ1-5, with D possibly matching TRBD1 (5 bases). The ends were cut back, 3 bases at V and 0 bases at J, with 9 bases in the middle. This CDR3 is 15 amino acids long. Germline CDR1 and CDR2: LNHDA and SQIVND (reference sequence).

V usage is TRBV4-1 and J usage is TRBJ1-5; 7 bases agree with TRBD1. The germline V gene has CDR1 MGHRA and CDR2 YSYEKL. V gave up 4 bases and J gave up 6 bases; unmatched junction bases: 9. This CDR3 is 15 amino acids long. CDR3: CASSPLYRGGQPQHF. DNA for the CDR3: TGCGCCAGCAGCCCATTGTACAGGGGAGGTCAGCCCCAGCATTTT.

This clone was recorded once. At the DNA level, this CDR3 is encoded by other sequences in the same sample as well. The chain links TRBV27 to TRBJ1-5, with a tentative D call TRBD1 (5 bases). The CDR3 loop spans 15 amino acids. V was pared by 2 bases and J by 2 bases, with 10 bases between. CDR1 is MNHEY, CDR2 SMNVEV, per germline (reference sequence). The CDR3 bases are TGTGCCAGCAGTTTAGGGCAGGGTGGCAATCAGCCCCAGCATTTT. This codes for CASSLGQGGNQPQHF.

The V gene is TRBV2, the J gene TRBJ2-7; the D gene is possibly TRBD1 (6 bases). The CDR3 totals 12 residues. CDR1 is SNHLY and CDR2 is FYNNEI in the germline V gene. V was shortened by 5 bases and J by 4 bases, with 9 bases between the two germline ends. The CDR3 DNA follows: TGTGCCAGCAGTAGAGGACAGTACGAGCAGTACTTC. Translating it yields CASSRGQYEQYF.

V is TRBV5-1 and J is TRBJ2-7; 11 positions match TRBD2. This CDR3 is 14 amino acids long. Germline V gives CDR1 SGHRS, CDR2 YFSETQ. The J segment lost 4 bases and the V segment lost 7 bases, leaving 7 bases of the junction unmatched. CDR3 sequence reads: CASRPTSGVYEQYF. CDR3 DNA sequence: TGCGCCAGCCGACCGACTAGCGGGGTTTACGAGCAGTACTTC. Full variable domain (remainder filled in from reference TRBV5-1 and TRBJ2-7): KAGVTQTPRYLIKTRGQQVTLSCSPISGHRSVSWYQQTPGQGLQFLFEYFSETQRNKGNFPGRFSGRQFSNSRSEMNVSTLELGDSALYLCASRPTSGVYEQYFGPGTRLTVT.

The V and J genes are TRBV7-6 and TRBJ1-1, with no clear D. The CDR3 sequence is 14 residues long. CDR1 is SGHVS and CDR2 is FNYEAQ in the germline V gene. V lost 5 bases and J lost 3, with 13 bases in between. The CDR3 coding sequence is TGTGCCAGCAGCCCGGCGCCGAGGGACACTGAAGCTTTCTTT. This encodes CASSPAPRDTEAFF.

The chain has TRBV2 and TRBJ2-7; D not certain. Trimming stripped 5 bases from V and 0 bases from J, with 11 bases between. This CDR3 contains 14 residues. The germline V gene has CDR1 SNHLY and CDR2 FYNNEI. DNA of the CDR3: TGTGCCAGCAGTTATCAGGAAAGCTCCTACGAGCAGTACTTC. It is translated as CASSYQESSYEQYF.

The chain couples TRBV4-1 to TRBJ2-7; TRBD2 aligns across 9 bases. Germline V gene sequence: CDR1 MGHRA, CDR2 YSYEKL. V lost 0 bases to trimming and J lost 3 bases; unmatched junction nucleotides: 3. The CDR3 sequence is 15 residues long. The CDR3 DNA reads as TGCGCCAGCAGCCAAGATAGCGGGAGTATCTACGAGCAGTACTTC. Translation: CASSQDSGSIYEQYF.